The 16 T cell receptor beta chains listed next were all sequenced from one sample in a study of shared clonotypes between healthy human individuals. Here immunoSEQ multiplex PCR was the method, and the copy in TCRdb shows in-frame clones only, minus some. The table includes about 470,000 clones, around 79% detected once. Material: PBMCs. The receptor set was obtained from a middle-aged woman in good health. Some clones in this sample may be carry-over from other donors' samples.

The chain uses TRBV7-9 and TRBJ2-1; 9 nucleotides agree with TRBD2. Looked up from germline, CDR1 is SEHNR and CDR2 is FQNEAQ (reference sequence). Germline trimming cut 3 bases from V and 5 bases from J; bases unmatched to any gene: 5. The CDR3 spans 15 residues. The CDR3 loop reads CASSFGAGGNNEQFF. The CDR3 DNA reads TGTGCCAGCAGCTTTGGAGCGGGAGGTAACAATGAGCAGTTCTTC.

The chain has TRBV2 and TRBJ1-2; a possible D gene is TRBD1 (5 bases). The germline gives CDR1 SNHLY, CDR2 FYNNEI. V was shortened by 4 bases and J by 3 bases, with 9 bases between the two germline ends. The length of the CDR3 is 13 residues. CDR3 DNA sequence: TGTGCCAGCAGTGTTGAAGGGGACTATGGCTACACCTTC. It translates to CASSVEGDYGYTF.

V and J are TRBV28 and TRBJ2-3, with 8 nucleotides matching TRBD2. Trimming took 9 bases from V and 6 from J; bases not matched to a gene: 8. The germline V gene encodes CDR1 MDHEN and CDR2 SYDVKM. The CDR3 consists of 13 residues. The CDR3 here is CASYSGASDTQYF. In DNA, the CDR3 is TGTGCCAGTTATAGCGGGGCATCCGATACGCAGTATTTT.

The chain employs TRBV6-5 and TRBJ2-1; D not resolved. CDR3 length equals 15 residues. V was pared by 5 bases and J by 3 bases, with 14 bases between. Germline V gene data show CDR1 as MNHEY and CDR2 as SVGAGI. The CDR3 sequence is CASSPTSNLYNEQFF. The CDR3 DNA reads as TGTGCCAGCAGTCCGACCAGCAACCTCTACAATGAGCAGTTCTTC.

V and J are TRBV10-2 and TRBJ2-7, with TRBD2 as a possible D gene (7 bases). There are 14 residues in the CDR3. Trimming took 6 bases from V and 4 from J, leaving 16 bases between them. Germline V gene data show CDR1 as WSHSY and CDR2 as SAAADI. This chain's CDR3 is CASRGSGEGYEQYF. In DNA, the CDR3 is TGCGCCAGCAGAGGATCAGGGGAGGGATACGAGCAGTACTTC.

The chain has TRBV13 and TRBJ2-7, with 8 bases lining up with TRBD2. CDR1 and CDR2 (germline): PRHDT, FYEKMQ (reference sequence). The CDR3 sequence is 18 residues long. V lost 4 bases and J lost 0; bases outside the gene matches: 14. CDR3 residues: CASSSWVDSGNLSYEQYF. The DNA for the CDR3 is TGTGCCAGCAGCTCCTGGGTCGATAGCGGGAACCTCTCCTACGAGCAGTACTTC.

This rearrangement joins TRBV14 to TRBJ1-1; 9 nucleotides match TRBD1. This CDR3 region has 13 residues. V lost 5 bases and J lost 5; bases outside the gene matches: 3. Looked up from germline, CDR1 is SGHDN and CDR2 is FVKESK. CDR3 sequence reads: CASSVTGGTEAFF. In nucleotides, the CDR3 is TGTGCCAGCAGCGTGACAGGGGGAACTGAAGCTTTCTTT.

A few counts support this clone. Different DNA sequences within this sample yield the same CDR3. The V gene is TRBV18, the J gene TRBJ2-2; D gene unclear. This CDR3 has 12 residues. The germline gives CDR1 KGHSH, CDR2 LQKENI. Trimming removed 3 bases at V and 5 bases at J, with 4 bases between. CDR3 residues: CASSPTTGELFF. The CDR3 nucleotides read TGTGCCAGCTCACCTACGACCGGGGAGCTGTTTTTT.

CDR3 residues: CASSAGQSYEQYF. The DNA for the CDR3 is TGTGCCAGCAGCGCGGGACAGTCCTACGAGCAGTACTTC. The gene calls are TRBV5-6 and TRBJ2-7, with D tentatively TRBD1 (7 bases). Germline CDR1 and CDR2: SGHDT and YYEEEE. V was shortened by 4 bases and J by 1 base, with 9 bases between the two germline ends. CDR3 size: 13 residues.

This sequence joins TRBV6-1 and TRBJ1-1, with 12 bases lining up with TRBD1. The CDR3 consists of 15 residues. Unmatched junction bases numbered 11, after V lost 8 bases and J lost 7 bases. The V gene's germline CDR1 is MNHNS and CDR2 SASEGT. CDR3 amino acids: CASGPGTGGYSEAFF. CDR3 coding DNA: TGTGCCAGCGGACCCGGGACAGGGGGCTATAGTGAAGCTTTCTTT.

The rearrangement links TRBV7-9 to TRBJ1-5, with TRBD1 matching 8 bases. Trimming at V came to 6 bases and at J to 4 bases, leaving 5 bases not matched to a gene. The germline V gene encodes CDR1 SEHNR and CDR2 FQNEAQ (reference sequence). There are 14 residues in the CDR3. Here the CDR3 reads CASSRDRGNQPQHF. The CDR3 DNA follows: TGTGCCAGCAGTCGAGACAGGGGTAATCAGCCCCAGCATTTT.

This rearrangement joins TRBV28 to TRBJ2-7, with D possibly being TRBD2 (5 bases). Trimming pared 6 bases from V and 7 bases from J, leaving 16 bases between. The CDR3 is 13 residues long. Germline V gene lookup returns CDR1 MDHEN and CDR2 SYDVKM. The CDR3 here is CASSPPGSGEQYF. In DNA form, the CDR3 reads TGTGCCAGCAGCCCGCCGGGGTCTGGGGAGCAGTACTTC.

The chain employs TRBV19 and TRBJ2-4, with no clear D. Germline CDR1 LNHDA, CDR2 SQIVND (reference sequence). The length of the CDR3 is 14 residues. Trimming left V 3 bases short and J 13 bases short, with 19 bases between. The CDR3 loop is CASSILSHKNIQYF. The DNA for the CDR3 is TGTGCCAGTAGTATCCTCTCCCACAAGAATATCCAGTACTTC.

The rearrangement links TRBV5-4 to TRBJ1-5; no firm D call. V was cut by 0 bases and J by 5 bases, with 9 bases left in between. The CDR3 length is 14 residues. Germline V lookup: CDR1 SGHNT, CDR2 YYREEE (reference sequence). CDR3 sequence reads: CASSLGGRHQPQHF. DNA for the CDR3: TGTGCCAGCAGCTTGGGTGGGCGGCATCAGCCCCAGCATTTT. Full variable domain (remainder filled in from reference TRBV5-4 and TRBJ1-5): ETGVTQSPTHLIKTRGQQVTLRCSSQSGHNTVSWYQQALGQGPQFIFQYYREEENGRGNFPPRFSGLQFPNYSSELNVNALELDDSALYLCASSLGGRHQPQHFGDGTRLSIL.

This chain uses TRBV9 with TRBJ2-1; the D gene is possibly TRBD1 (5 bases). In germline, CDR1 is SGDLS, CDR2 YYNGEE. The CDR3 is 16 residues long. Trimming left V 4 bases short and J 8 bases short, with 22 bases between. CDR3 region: CASSPHRTLSYYEQFF. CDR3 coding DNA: TGTGCCAGCAGCCCCCACAGGACACTGTCTTACTATGAGCAGTTCTTC. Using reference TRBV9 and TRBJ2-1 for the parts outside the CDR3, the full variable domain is DSGVTQTPKHLITATGQRVTLRCSPRSGDLSVYWYQQSLDQGLQFLIQYYNGEERAKGNILERFSAQQFPDLHSELNLSSLELGDSALYFCASSPHRTLSYYEQFFGPGTRLTVL.

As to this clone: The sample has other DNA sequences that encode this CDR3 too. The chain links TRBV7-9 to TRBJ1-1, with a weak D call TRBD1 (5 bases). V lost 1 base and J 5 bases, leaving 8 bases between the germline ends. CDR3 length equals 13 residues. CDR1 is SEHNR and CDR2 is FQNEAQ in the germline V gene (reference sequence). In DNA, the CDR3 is TGTGCCAGCAGCTTAGATGGGGGAACTGAAGCTTTCTTT. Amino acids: CASSLDGGTEAFF.